What follows are 26 T cell receptor beta chains derived from one specimen sequenced in a study of cytomegalovirus exposure and HLA in healthy donors. Primers included in the PCR were 60 Vbeta and 13 Jbeta primers. Here immunoSEQ multiplex PCR was the method, and the copy in TCRdb shows in-frame clones only, minus some. The sample records some 140,000 clones, around three quarters being singletons. Material for sequencing was PBMCs. The receptors here all came from a man aged 35 to 55 in good health and CMV-seropositive.

The chain is built from TRBV11-2 and TRBJ2-1, with 9 bases matching TRBD2. There are 13 residues in the CDR3. In germline, CDR1 is SGHAT, CDR2 FQNNGV. Trimming removed 8 bases from V and 6 bases from J; junction bases left unmatched: 5. CDR3 sequence reads: CASGTSLLNEQFF. In nucleotides, the CDR3 is TGTGCCAGCGGGACTAGCCTTCTCAATGAGCAGTTCTTC.

J is TRBJ2-7 and V is TRBV7-9, with 9 bases lining up with TRBD1. The ends lost 5 bases at V and 1 base at J; junction bases unmatched: 15. The CDR3 loop spans 18 amino acids. From germline, CDR1 is SEHNR and CDR2 FQNEAQ (reference sequence). Here the CDR3 DNA reads TGTGCCAGCAGCCCCGGGACAGGGTTTGCGCGGGAGTCCTACGAGCAGTACTTC. It yields the protein CASSPGTGFARESYEQYF.

V gene TRBV7-9 combines with J gene TRBJ2-1; 10 bases fit TRBD1. This CDR3 has 15 amino acids. Looked up from germline, CDR1 is SEHNR and CDR2 is FQNEAQ (reference sequence). V was pared by 1 base and J by 6 bases, with 3 bases of the junction left unmatched. CDR3 protein: CASSLGTGGGNEQFF. CDR3 DNA sequence: TGTGCCAGCAGCTTAGGGACAGGGGGGGGCAATGAGCAGTTCTTC. Complete variable domain (other parts from reference TRBV7-9 and TRBJ2-1): DTGVSQNPRHKITKRGQNVTFRCDPISEHNRLYWYRQTLGQGPEFLTYFQNEAQLEKSRLLSDRFSAERPKGSFSTLEIQRTEQGDSAMYLCASSLGTGGGNEQFFGPGTRLTVL.

The CDR3 region has the DNA TGTGCCAGCGTCGGGGGGACAGGGGGCTGGGAGCAGTTCTTC. Its translation is CASVGGTGGWEQFF. The chain has TRBV28 and TRBJ2-1; TRBD1 matches 12 bases. The CDR3 length is 14 residues. V shed 8 bases and J 10 bases; nucleotides not matched to a gene: 9. Germline V lookup: CDR1 MDHEN, CDR2 SYDVKM.

This clone was recorded a few times. The V gene is TRBV6-5, the J gene TRBJ1-1; D unclear. The CDR3 covers 13 residues. CDR1 is MNHEY, CDR2 SVGAGI, per germline. The V and J ends lost 5 bases and 11 bases respectively, with 18 bases between them. CDR3 nucleotide sequence: TGTGCCAGCAGTACGCGGAGGGCGTTGAATGCTTTCTTT. The encoded protein is CASSTRRALNAFF.

This clone was observed a few times. The chain recombines TRBV19 with TRBJ2-1; TRBD2 matches 13 bases. CDR3 length: 15 residues. Germline-derived CDR1 and CDR2 are LNHDA and SQIVND (reference sequence). The V and J ends lost 1 base and 8 bases, in that order; junction bases with no gene match: 2. The CDR3 DNA is TGTGCCAGTAGTATAGGGACTAGCGGGAGCCATGAGCAGTTCTTC. This sequence encodes CASSIGTSGSHEQFF. Full variable domain (outside the CDR3, taken from reference TRBV19 and TRBJ2-1): DGGITQSPKYLFRKEGQNVTLSCEQNLNHDAMYWYRQDPGQGLRLIYYSQIVNDFQKGDIAEGYSVSREKKESFPLTVTSAQKNPTAFYLCASSIGTSGSHEQFFGPGTRLTVL.

The chain is built from TRBV5-6 and TRBJ2-3; maybe TRBD2 (6 bases). The ends were cut back, 3 bases at V and 3 bases at J, with 11 bases in the middle. The CDR3 length is 14 residues. The germline V gene encodes CDR1 SGHDT and CDR2 YYEEEE. The CDR3 DNA follows: TGTGCCAGCAGCTCTGGAGGGTTGACAGATACGCAGTATTTT. Translated: CASSSGGLTDTQYF.

This chain joins TRBV6-6 and TRBJ2-7, with 7 bases fitting TRBD1. The CDR3 totals 14 residues. The trim removed 6 bases at V and 2 bases at J, leaving 7 bases unmatched. Germline lookup yields CDR1 MNHNY and CDR2 SVGAGI (reference sequence). In nucleotides, the CDR3 is TGTGCCAGCAGCTCCGGGACAGCCACCTACGAGCAGTACTTC. Translation: CASSSGTATYEQYF.

This chain joins TRBV6-1 and TRBJ2-7, with D hard to call. The germline V gene encodes CDR1 MNHNS and CDR2 SASEGT. The CDR3 consists of 12 residues. V lost 5 bases to trimming and J lost 4 bases, with 9 bases between them. CDR3 loop: CASSWAAYEQYF. The CDR3 region has the DNA TGTGCCAGCAGTTGGGCAGCATACGAGCAGTACTTC.

The J gene is TRBJ2-1, the V gene TRBV18; tentatively, D is TRBD2 (6 bases). V was trimmed by 3 bases and J by 8 bases, leaving 17 bases between them. Germline values: CDR1 KGHSH, CDR2 LQKENI. The CDR3 has 15 amino acids. CDR3 sequence (DNA): TGTGCCAGCTCACCGCTAGCGCGAAATCGCGATGAGCAGTTCTTC. This translates into CASSPLARNRDEQFF. Looking up the rest from reference TRBV18 and TRBJ2-1 gives the full variable domain: NAGVMQNPRHLVRRRGQEARLRCSPMKGHSHVYWYRQLPEEGLKFMVYLQKENIIDESGMPKERFSAEFPKEGPSILRIQQVVRGDSAAYFCASSPLARNRDEQFFGPGTRLTVL.

The chain has TRBV18 and TRBJ2-1, with 12 bases matching TRBD1. The V gene end was trimmed by 3 bases and the J gene end by 10 bases; junction bases not matched to a gene: 13. CDR3 length equals 17 residues. Germline CDR1 KGHSH, CDR2 LQKENI. The CDR3: CASSPVGQGAGENEQFF. Written as DNA, the CDR3 is TGTGCCAGCTCACCGGTGGGACAGGGGGCGGGAGAGAACGAGCAGTTCTTC.

This clone was detected only once. The chain employs TRBV5-6 and TRBJ2-7; D not resolved. The length of the CDR3 is 12 residues. Trimming pared 3 bases from V and 2 bases from J, leaving 6 bases between. CDR1 and CDR2 (germline): SGHDT, YYEEEE. The CDR3 protein is CASSYNTYEQYF. The CDR3 DNA follows: TGTGCCAGCAGCTACAACACCTACGAGCAGTACTTC. Full variable domain (missing parts from reference TRBV5-6 and TRBJ2-7): DAGVTQSPTHLIKTRGQQVTLRCSPKSGHDTVSWYQQALGQGPQFIFQYYEEEERQRGNFPDRFSGHQFPNYSSELNVNALLLGDSALYLCASSYNTYEQYFGPGTRLTVT.

This clone appeared a few times. This chain joins TRBV19 and TRBJ2-7, with D possibly being TRBD1 (5 bases). Germline values: CDR1 LNHDA, CDR2 SQIVND (reference sequence). V was cut by 3 bases and J by 3 bases, with 12 bases left in between. The CDR3 spans 14 residues. The CDR3 bases are TGTGCCAGTAGTATCGCAGGACATATCTACGAGCAGTACTTC. Translated: CASSIAGHIYEQYF.

The CDR3 region has the DNA TGTGCCAGCAGCCAACTCGGGACTAGACAAGAGACCCAGTACTTC. Translating gives CASSQLGTRQETQYF. The chain uses TRBV16 and TRBJ2-5, with 8 bases that match TRBD2. Germline loops: CDR1 KGHSY, CDR2 FQNENV. CDR3 length equals 15 residues. The trim removed 2 bases at V and 2 bases at J, leaving 4 bases unmatched.

The chain recombines TRBV5-6 with TRBJ1-3, with D possibly matching TRBD1 (5 bases). The CDR3 runs to 14 residues. CDR1 and CDR2 (germline): SGHDT, YYEEEE. V was pared by 4 bases and J by 0 bases, with 8 bases between. The DNA for the CDR3 is TGTGCCAGCAGCATGGGACTCTCTGGAAACACCATATATTTT. Amino acids: CASSMGLSGNTIYF. Full variable domain (outside the CDR3, taken from reference TRBV5-6 and TRBJ1-3): DAGVTQSPTHLIKTRGQQVTLRCSPKSGHDTVSWYQQALGQGPQFIFQYYEEEERQRGNFPDRFSGHQFPNYSSELNVNALLLGDSALYLCASSMGLSGNTIYFGEGSWLTVV.

The V call is TRBV4-2, the J call TRBJ2-5; 7 nucleotides agree with TRBD2. The CDR3 consists of 13 residues. CDR1 is LGHNA and CDR2 is YNFKEQ in the germline V gene. V was pared by 11 bases and J by 5 bases, with 11 bases of the junction left unmatched. The DNA for the CDR3 is TGTGCCGGAACTAGCGCGTGGGGGGAGACCCAGTACTTC. Protein sequence: CAGTSAWGETQYF.

The V call is TRBV7-9, the J call TRBJ2-2; D is ambiguous. The V and J ends lost 11 bases and 6 bases respectively, with 7 bases between them. The germline CDR1 and CDR2 sequences are SEHNR and FQNEAQ (reference sequence). CDR3 length: 10 amino acids. The CDR3 is CAGQAGELFF. The DNA of the CDR3 is TGTGCCGGTCAGGCCGGGGAGCTGTTTTTT.

J is TRBJ1-5 and V is TRBV29-1; maybe TRBD1 (5 bases). There are 16 residues in the CDR3. V was cut by 7 bases and J by 0 bases, with 19 bases left in between. CDR1 SQVTM and CDR2 ANQGSEA come from the germline V gene. The CDR3 spells CSAVSGGGASNQPQHF. The CDR3 bases are TGCAGCGCCGTGTCGGGGGGAGGGGCTAGCAATCAGCCCCAGCATTTT.

CDR3 residues: CASSFGGINQPQHF. The CDR3 nucleotides are TGTGCCAGCAGTTTTGGGGGCATCAATCAGCCCCAGCATTTT. This chain connects TRBV27 to TRBJ1-5; TRBD1 is a possible D gene (6 bases). This CDR3 contains 14 residues. V was trimmed by 3 bases and J by 3 bases, leaving 9 bases between them. In germline, CDR1 is MNHEY, CDR2 SMNVEV (reference sequence).

The V gene is TRBV6-5, the J gene TRBJ1-2; D unresolved. V gave up 2 bases and J gave up 0 bases, with 4 bases separating them. There are 13 residues in the CDR3. Germline V gene lookup returns CDR1 MNHEY and CDR2 SVGAGI. The CDR3 nucleotides are TGTGCCAGCAGTTACATAGCTAACTATGGCTACACCTTC. It codes for CASSYIANYGYTF.

The J gene is TRBJ1-1, the V gene TRBV20-1; TRBD1 aligns across 8 bases. Germline-derived CDR1 and CDR2 are DFQATT and SNEGSKA (reference sequence). The ends lost 5 bases at V and 10 bases at J; junction bases unmatched: 6. This CDR3 is 11 amino acids long. CDR3 residues: CSAGRTGIAFF. CDR3 nucleotides: TGCAGTGCTGGCCGGACAGGGATAGCTTTCTTT.

This clone is classed as medium-sized. J is TRBJ1-1 and V is TRBV5-6; possibly TRBD1 for D (5 bases). From germline, CDR1 is SGHDT and CDR2 YYEEEE. V was pared by 4 bases and J by 1 base, with 11 bases between. There are 14 residues in the CDR3. For the CDR3, the DNA is TGTGCCAGCAGCCCCGGGGGGAGGAACACTGAAGCTTTCTTT. It yields the protein CASSPGGRNTEAFF.

This clone was recorded a few times. This chain links TRBV11-3 with TRBJ2-1; 7 nucleotides line up with TRBD2. CDR1 and CDR2 from the germline V gene are SGHNT and YENEEA. The CDR3 runs 15 residues. With V trimmed by 2 bases and J by 5 bases, 6 bases remained unmatched. CDR3 protein: CASSLWAGVHNEQFF. CDR3 DNA sequence: TGTGCCAGCAGCTTATGGGCGGGAGTTCACAATGAGCAGTTCTTC.

The genes are TRBV5-1 and TRBJ1-1; 8 bases align to TRBD1. J lost 1 base, V lost 1 base, and 3 bases had no gene match. The CDR3 covers 15 residues. Germline V gives CDR1 SGHRS, CDR2 YFSETQ. CDR3 loop: CASSLRTGKNTEAFF. The CDR3 bases are TGCGCCAGCAGCTTGAGGACAGGGAAGAACACTGAAGCTTTCTTT. The entire variable domain, with the rest obtained from reference TRBV5-1 and TRBJ1-1, is as follows: KAGVTQTPRYLIKTRGQQVTLSCSPISGHRSVSWYQQTPGQGLQFLFEYFSETQRNKGNFPGRFSGRQFSNSRSEMNVSTLELGDSALYLCASSLRTGKNTEAFFGQGTRLTVV.

The J gene is TRBJ1-1, the V gene TRBV5-1; possible D gene TRBD1, 5 bases. V shed 1 base and J shed 0 bases, with 13 bases lying between them. The CDR3 contains 16 residues. CDR1 and CDR2 from the germline V gene are SGHRS and YFSETQ. CDR3 sequence (DNA): TGCGCCAGCAGCTTGCCCTCGACAGCCATGAACACTGAAGCTTTCTTT. This sequence encodes CASSLPSTAMNTEAFF.

J is TRBJ2-7 and V is TRBV5-1; TRBD2 aligns across 9 bases. CDR3 length equals 16 residues. V shed 2 bases and J 4 bases; nucleotides not matched to a gene: 10. Germline V gene sequence: CDR1 SGHRS, CDR2 YFSETQ. In DNA, the CDR3 is TGCGCCAGCAGCTTATTTTATAGCGGGAGTTTATACGAGCAGTACTTC. Translation gives CASSLFYSGSLYEQYF.